Below are 7 T cell receptor beta chains sequenced from a single sample in a study of identical twins (dated by TCRdb to about 2016). Library prep was done by 5' RACE. Instrument on record: Illumina HiSeq 2000. TCRdb reanalyzed the raw reads on its own, using fastp at Q25 for trimming and MiXCR for clone calling, and kept in-frame beta chains. Each record represents a unique CDR3 protein, reported with the most common genes and DNA among its rows. The sample table records roughly 1.6 million distinct CDR3 sequences; less than 40% of these occur just once. The ten largest clonotypes hold 0.25% to 0.3% of the sample. Specimen: cord blood. The source is a newborn girl in good health.

This chain joins TRBV7-9 and TRBJ1-1; D is undetermined. This CDR3 comprises 15 residues. Deletions cut 3 bases from V and 1 base from J, with 12 bases between. Germline values: CDR1 SEHNR, CDR2 FQNEAQ (reference sequence). The CDR3 nucleotides read TGTGCCAGCAGCTTCCCGACCGGTAAGAACACTGAAGCTTTCTTT. Protein product: CASSFPTGKNTEAFF.

The rearrangement links TRBV7-2 to TRBJ2-2; 10 bases are shared with TRBD2. The CDR3 covers 15 residues. From germline, CDR1 is SGHTA and CDR2 FQGNSA. V trimming: 6 bases; J trimming: 2 bases; junction bases outside the gene matches: 3. In DNA form, the CDR3 reads TGTGCCAGCAGAGGGACTAGCGTTAACACCGGGGAGCTGTTTTTT. Its translation: CASRGTSVNTGELFF.

This clonotype occurred many times. The junction shows a germline mismatch at one end, possibly a read error. The chain couples TRBV5-1 to TRBJ1-5; D is perhaps TRBD1 (6 bases). The germline V gene has CDR1 SGHRS and CDR2 YFSETQ. This CDR3 is built from 15 residues. In DNA form, the CDR3 reads TGTGCCAGCAGCTTAGTAGCAGGGGGCAATCAGCCCCAGCATTTT. Its protein is CASSLVAGGNQPQHF.

In the case of this clonotype: A much larger clone lies one base from this, so it may be a read error. The chain couples TRBV7-2 to TRBJ2-3; no clear D gene. Germline CDR1 SGHTA, CDR2 FQGNSA. This CDR3 spans 15 amino acids. Between the trimmed V and J ends, which lost 0 bases and 0 bases, there was a span of 7 bases. CDR3 protein: CASSLAMTSTDTQYF. The DNA for the CDR3 is TGTGCCAGCAGCTTAGCTATGACTAGCACAGATACGCAGTATTTT.

The V and J genes are TRBV27 and TRBJ2-1; TRBD2 might be the D (6 bases). Judging by the DNA end, TRBJ2-7 fits better; the J call may be wrong. CDR1 and CDR2 from the germline V gene are MNHEY and SMNVEV (reference sequence). The CDR3 is 15 residues long. The DNA for the CDR3 is TGTGCCAGCAGTTTAGTGTCTAGCGCCTACAATGAGCAGTACTTC. Its translation is CASSLVSSAYNEQYF.

The count of this clonotype is one. The CDR3 sequence: CAISVTRGRNEQYF. The DNA for the CDR3 is TGTGCCATCAGTGTGACGAGAGGGCGGAACGAGCAGTACTTC. V and J are TRBV10-3 and TRBJ2-7; TRBD2 is a possible D gene (5 bases). Germline V gives CDR1 ENHRY, CDR2 SYGVKD. There are 14 residues in the CDR3. Trimming shortened V by 4 bases and J by 5 bases, and 15 bases separated the two germline ends.

In this sample, this clonotype turned up once. The chain recombines TRBV20-1 with TRBJ2-1; D may be TRBD1 (7 bases). The end of the DNA is better explained by TRBJ2-7, so the J call may be wrong. Germline lookup yields CDR1 DFQATT and CDR2 SNEGSKA (reference sequence). The CDR3 runs to 14 residues. As DNA, the CDR3 is TGCAGTGCTAGAGATCACCAGGGGGGCAATGAGCAGTACTTC. Translated, it gives CSARDHQGGNEQYF.